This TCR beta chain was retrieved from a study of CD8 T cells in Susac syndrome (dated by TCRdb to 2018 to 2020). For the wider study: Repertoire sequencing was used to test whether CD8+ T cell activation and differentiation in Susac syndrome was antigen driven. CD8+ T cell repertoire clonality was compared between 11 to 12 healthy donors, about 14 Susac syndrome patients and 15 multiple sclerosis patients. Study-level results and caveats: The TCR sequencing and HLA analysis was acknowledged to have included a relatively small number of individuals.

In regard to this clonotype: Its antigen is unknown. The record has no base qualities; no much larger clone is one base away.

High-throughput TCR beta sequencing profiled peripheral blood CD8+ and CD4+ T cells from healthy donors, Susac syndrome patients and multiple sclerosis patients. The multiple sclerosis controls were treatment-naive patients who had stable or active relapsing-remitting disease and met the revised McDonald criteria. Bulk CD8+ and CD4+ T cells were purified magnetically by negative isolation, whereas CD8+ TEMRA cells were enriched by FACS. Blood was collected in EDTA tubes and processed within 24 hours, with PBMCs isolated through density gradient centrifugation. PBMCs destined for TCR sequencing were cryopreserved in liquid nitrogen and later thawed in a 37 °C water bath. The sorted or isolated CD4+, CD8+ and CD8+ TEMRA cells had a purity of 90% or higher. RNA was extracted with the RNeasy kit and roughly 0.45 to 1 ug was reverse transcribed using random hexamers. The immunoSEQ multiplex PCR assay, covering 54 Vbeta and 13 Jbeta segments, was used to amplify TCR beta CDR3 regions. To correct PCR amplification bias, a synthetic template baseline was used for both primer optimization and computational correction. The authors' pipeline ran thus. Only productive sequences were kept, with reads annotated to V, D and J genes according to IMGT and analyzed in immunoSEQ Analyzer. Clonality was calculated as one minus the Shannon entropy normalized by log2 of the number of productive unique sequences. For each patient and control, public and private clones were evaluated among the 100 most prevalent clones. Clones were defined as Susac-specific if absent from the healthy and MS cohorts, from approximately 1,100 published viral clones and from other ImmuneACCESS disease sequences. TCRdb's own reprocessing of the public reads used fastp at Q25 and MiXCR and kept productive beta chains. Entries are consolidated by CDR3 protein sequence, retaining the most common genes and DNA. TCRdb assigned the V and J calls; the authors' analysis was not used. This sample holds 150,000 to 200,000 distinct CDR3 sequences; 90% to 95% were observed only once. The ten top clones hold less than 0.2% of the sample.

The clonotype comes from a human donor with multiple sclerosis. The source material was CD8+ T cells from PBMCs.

CDR3 loop: CASSWSGTGTYEQYF. At the DNA level, the sequence is TGTGCCAGCAGCTGGTCCGGGACAGGAACCTACGAGCAGTACTTC. The rearranged chain carries TRBV2 and TRBJ2-7; 8 junctional bases match TRBD1. After removal of 6 bases from V and 2 bases from J, the junction retains 9 bases not matched to a gene. The germline V gene yields SNHLY for CDR1 and FYNNEI for CDR2. The CDR3, from cysteine to phenylalanine, totals 15 residues. The only DNA kept is the CDR3, 45 bases in frame from the first base.